The present entry profiles one T cell receptor beta chain with its context. No antigen is known for it. The V segment lost 4 bases and the J segment 5 bases; nucleotides outside the gene matches: 4. Germline lookup yields CDR1 SEHNR and CDR2 FQNEAQ (reference sequence). The CDR3 sequence is 14 residues long. Repertoires were generated with immunoSEQ multiplex PCR, while TCRdb's copy carries only in-frame clones and drops some. The repertoire holds 100,000 to 150,000 clones, with roughly nine tenths as singletons. The data stem from a study of T cell responses to AZD1222 COVID-19 vaccine. At the level of the study: Pooled samples include second doses given at about 4 or 12 weeks. The study's findings and limits: With two AZD1222 doses given, Spike-specific TCR breadth and depth both rose. Clonal diversity was possibly underestimated, and white British individuals and females predominated among donors. CD4 TCRs associated with vaccination spanned spike, dominating at 160-218 and 743-854.

V and J are TRBV7-9 and TRBJ1-1, with TRBD1 matching over 10 bases. The sequence derives from an adult in good health. The material was peripheral blood, obtained on day 0 of AZD1222 vaccination. The CDR3 protein is CASSSRTGGTEAFF. CDR3 sequence (DNA): TGTGCCAGCAGCTCCAGGACAGGGGGGACTGAAGCTTTCTTT.